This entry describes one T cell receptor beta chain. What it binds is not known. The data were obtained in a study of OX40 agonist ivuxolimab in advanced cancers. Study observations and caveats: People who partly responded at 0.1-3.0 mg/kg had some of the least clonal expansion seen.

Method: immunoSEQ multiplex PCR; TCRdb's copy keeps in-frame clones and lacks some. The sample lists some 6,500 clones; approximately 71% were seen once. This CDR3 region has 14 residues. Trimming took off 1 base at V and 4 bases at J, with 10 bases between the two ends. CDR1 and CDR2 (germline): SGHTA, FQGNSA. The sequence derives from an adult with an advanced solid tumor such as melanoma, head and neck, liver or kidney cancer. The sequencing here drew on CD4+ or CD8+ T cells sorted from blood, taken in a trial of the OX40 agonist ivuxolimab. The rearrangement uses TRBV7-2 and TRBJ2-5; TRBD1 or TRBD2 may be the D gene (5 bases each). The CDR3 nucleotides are TGTGCCAGCAGCTTAGGGGCGAGGGGAGAGACCCAGTACTTC. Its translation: CASSLGARGETQYF.